These 25 T cell receptor beta chains were all obtained from the same sample, sequenced in a study of identical twins. TCRdb passed the 5' RACE reads through MiXCR, listing each CDR3 protein once. This sample has 550,000 to 700,000 distinct CDR3 sequences; roughly 9.5% occur once, and the top ten carry roughly 3%. These same data were also listed under a study on yellow fever vaccine responses in identical twins.

The sample comprised PBMCs. These TCRs come from a woman aged 18-29 years in good health.

This clonotype was observed a handful of times. This chain joins TRBV27 and TRBJ2-2; D remains ambiguous. The CDR3 sequence is 14 residues long. Trimming took off 3 bases at V and 5 bases at J, with 10 bases between the two ends. Per germline, CDR1 MNHEY and CDR2 SMNVEV (reference sequence). In DNA form, the CDR3 reads TGTGCCAGCAGTTTGGTCATGACTACCGGGGAGCTGTTTTTT. Its translation is CASSLVMTTGELFF.

The rearrangement uses TRBV3-1 and TRBJ2-7; 8 bases fit TRBD2. The trim removed 0 bases at V and 2 bases at J, leaving 3 bases unmatched. The CDR3 consists of 15 residues. Germline V gene lookup returns CDR1 LGHDT and CDR2 YNNKEL (reference sequence). Here the CDR3 DNA reads TGTGCCAGCAGCCAAGAGCCGGGAGGGGCCTACGAGCAGTACTTC. It codes for CASSQEPGGAYEQYF.

This clonotype appeared a few times. The CDR3 DNA sequence: TGTGCCAGCAGTTACCGGTCAGGGGTGGGACAGCCCCAGCATTTT. As protein: CASSYRSGVGQPQHF. The chain carries TRBV6-5 and TRBJ1-5, with D maybe TRBD1 (6 bases). Per germline, CDR1 MNHEY and CDR2 SVGAGI. CDR3 length equals 15 residues. V lost 2 bases and J lost 7, with 15 bases in between.

J is TRBJ2-7 and V is TRBV3-1, with TRBD2 matching over 8 bases. The CDR3 consists of 14 residues. V gave up 3 bases and J gave up 3 bases; unmatched junction bases: 4. Germline lookup yields CDR1 LGHDT and CDR2 YNNKEL (reference sequence). The CDR3 DNA reads as TGTGCCAGCAGCCATGCGCTAGCGGGCTACGAGCAGTACTTC. This sequence encodes CASSHALAGYEQYF.

This clonotype was picked up many times. V and J are TRBV7-9 and TRBJ2-1; 11 nucleotides align to TRBD2. Germline CDR1 reads SEHNR; CDR2 reads FQNEAQ (reference sequence). This CDR3 has 15 residues. Unmatched junction bases numbered 6, after V lost 5 bases and J lost 6 bases. DNA of the CDR3: TGTGCCAGCAGCATACTAGCGGGAGCTGGCAATGAGCAGTTCTTC. It is translated as CASSILAGAGNEQFF.

The genes are TRBV19 and TRBJ2-3; possible D gene TRBD2, 5 bases. This CDR3 is 11 amino acids long. V shed 8 bases and J shed 4 bases, with 7 bases lying between them. Germline values: CDR1 LNHDA, CDR2 SQIVND (reference sequence). This CDR3 reads CASQDSDTQYF. DNA of the CDR3: TGTGCCAGTCAGGACTCAGATACGCAGTATTTT.

This clonotype was picked up a small number of times. V gene TRBV6-5 combines with J gene TRBJ1-2, with D perhaps matching TRBD1 (5 bases). Germline V CDR1 and CDR2: MNHEY, SVGAGI. The CDR3 contains 14 residues. V lost 8 bases and J lost 6, with 19 bases in between. CDR3 sequence (DNA): TGTGCCAGCGTTACGGGGGAGAGCATAAATGGCTACACCTTC. Its protein is CASVTGESINGYTF.

This clonotype was picked up a small number of times. The chain combines TRBV27 with TRBJ2-3; tentative D call: TRBD1 (5 bases). CDR3 length: 14 amino acids. V gave up 2 bases and J gave up 4 bases, with 10 bases separating them. The germline CDR1 and CDR2 sequences are MNHEY and SMNVEV (reference sequence). The CDR3 sequence: CASSLRGLADTQYF. DNA of the CDR3: TGTGCCAGCAGTTTAAGGGGCCTGGCAGATACGCAGTATTTT.

This clonotype came up many times. This chain links TRBV30 with TRBJ2-1, with D maybe TRBD1 (5 bases). This CDR3 has 12 amino acids. Germline V CDR1 and CDR2: GTSNPN, SVGIG (reference sequence). V was trimmed by 4 bases and J by 8 bases, leaving 12 bases between them. CDR3 loop: CAWMGAGYEQFF. For the CDR3, the DNA is TGTGCCTGGATGGGTGCAGGGTATGAGCAGTTCTTC.

This chain joins TRBV4-3 and TRBJ2-5, with 10 positions matching TRBD2. Trimming cost V 4 bases and J 2 bases; bases outside gene matches: 13. The CDR3 extends over 18 amino acids. CDR1 LGHNA and CDR2 YSLEER come from the germline V gene. CDR3 bases: TGCGCCAGCAGCCGAGTCCAGACGGGACTAGCGTCGCAAGAGACCCAGTACTTC. Protein: CASSRVQTGLASQETQYF.

With respect to this clonotype: A read error may explain this, as a much larger clone is one base away. The chain has TRBV13 and TRBJ2-7; D remains unclear. The CDR3 is 13 residues long. CDR1 PRHDT and CDR2 FYEKMQ come from the germline V gene (reference sequence). Here the CDR3 DNA reads TGTGCCGGCAGCTCGACAATCTCCTACGAGCAGTACTTC. It codes for CAGSSTISYEQYF.

The CDR3 spells CASSYQEGSYEQYF. The CDR3, as DNA: TGTGCCAGCAGCTATCAGGAGGGCTCCTACGAGCAGTACTTC. The chain uses TRBV5-8 and TRBJ2-7; possible D gene TRBD2, 6 bases. This CDR3 region has 14 residues. Trimming removed 3 bases at V and 0 bases at J, with 10 bases between. In germline, CDR1 is SGHTS, CDR2 YDEGEE. Full variable domain (outside the CDR3, taken from reference TRBV5-8 and TRBJ2-7): EAGVTQSPTHLIKTRGQQATLRCSPISGHTSVYWYQQALGLGLQFLLWYDEGEERNRGNFPPRFSGRQFPNYSSELNVNALELEDSALYLCASSYQEGSYEQYFGPGTRLTVT.

The CDR3: CASSVGSQGGGGYTF. The CDR3, as DNA: TGTGCCAGCAGCGTAGGGAGTCAGGGAGGCGGCGGCTACACCTTC. The V gene is TRBV9, the J gene TRBJ1-2, with a weak D call TRBD1 (5 bases). Germline V gene lookup returns CDR1 SGDLS and CDR2 YYNGEE. Trimming shortened V by 0 bases and J by 8 bases, and 17 bases separated the two germline ends. This CDR3 is built from 15 residues. Full variable domain (outside the CDR3, taken from reference TRBV9 and TRBJ1-2): DSGVTQTPKHLITATGQRVTLRCSPRSGDLSVYWYQQSLDQGLQFLIQYYNGEERAKGNILERFSAQQFPDLHSELNLSSLELGDSALYFCASSVGSQGGGGYTFGSGTRLTVV.

The genes are TRBV3-1 and TRBJ2-3; 10 bases are shared with TRBD1. This CDR3 region has 17 residues. The germline gives CDR1 LGHDT, CDR2 YNNKEL (reference sequence). V shed 2 bases, J shed 6 bases, and the junction held 11 bases outside the gene matches. CDR3 bases: TGTGCCAGCAGCCAAAAGAGCGTGACAGGGGGCCGGGATACGCAGTATTTT. As protein: CASSQKSVTGGRDTQYF.

This clonotype was recorded at least ten times. V usage is TRBV2 and J usage is TRBJ1-1; no firm D call. Germline assignment: CDR1 SNHLY and CDR2 FYNNEI. Trimming removed 3 bases from V and 1 base from J, with 9 bases in between. This CDR3 has 14 residues. For the CDR3, the DNA is TGTGCCAGCAGTGATGGCCAAAGGAACACTGAAGCTTTCTTT. Protein: CASSDGQRNTEAFF.

Many counts were recorded for this clonotype. The chain carries TRBV20-1 and TRBJ2-1; 16 bases agree with TRBD2. Trimming took 5 bases from V and 4 from J; bases not matched to a gene: 5. The CDR3 consists of 16 residues. The germline V gene has CDR1 DFQATT and CDR2 SNEGSKA (reference sequence). CDR3 in amino acids: CSADRGLAGGYNEQFF. DNA for the CDR3: TGCAGTGCTGACAGGGGACTAGCGGGAGGGTACAATGAGCAGTTCTTC.

CDR3 in DNA: TGTGCCAGCAGCTTAGGATGGGGGGACAGGACTTTGAACACTGAAGCTTTCTTT. It codes for CASSLGWGDRTLNTEAFF. The rearrangement uses TRBV7-8 and TRBJ1-1, with TRBD1 matching 8 bases. Looked up from germline, CDR1 is SGHVS and CDR2 is FQNEAQ. This CDR3 spans 18 amino acids. Trimming cost V 1 base and J 0 bases; bases outside gene matches: 10. Filled out from reference TRBV7-8 and TRBJ1-1, the complete variable domain reads GAGVSQSPRYKVAKRGQDVALRCDPISGHVSLFWYQQALGQGPEFLTYFQNEAQLDKSGLPSDRFFAERPEGSVSTLKIQRTQQEDSAVYLCASSLGWGDRTLNTEAFFGQGTRLTVV.

The genes are TRBV11-2 and TRBJ2-7; D possibly uses TRBD1 or TRBD2 (6 bases each). The V end was cut by 4 bases, the J end by 5 bases, with 15 bases between. Germline V gives CDR1 SGHAT, CDR2 FQNNGV. This CDR3 spans 14 amino acids. In nucleotides, the CDR3 is TGTGCCAGCAGCTCCCGCGGAGGGGGGAACGAGCAGTACTTC. It is translated as CASSSRGGGNEQYF.

This clonotype was detected many times. V gene TRBV6-2 or TRBV6-3 combines with J gene TRBJ2-7, with D possibly matching TRBD2 (5 bases). CDR1 MNHEY and CDR2 SVGEGT come from the germline V gene. V lost 7 bases and J 3 bases, leaving 10 bases between the germline ends. The CDR3 covers 12 residues. CDR3: CASTQTNYEQYF. The CDR3, as DNA: TGTGCCAGCACCCAGACTAACTACGAGCAGTACTTC.

This clonotype was seen many times. This rearrangement joins TRBV10-3 to TRBJ2-7, with D maybe TRBD2 (6 bases). V lost 8 bases and J lost 2, with 13 bases in between. Germline CDR1 and CDR2: ENHRY and SYGVKD. The CDR3 sequence is 13 residues long. The CDR3 is CAIGASETYEQYF. Here the CDR3 DNA reads TGTGCCATCGGAGCTAGCGAAACCTACGAGCAGTACTTC.

At least ten counts were recorded for this clonotype. The gene calls are TRBV5-6 and TRBJ2-1, with TRBD2 identical over 12 bases. V lost 4 bases, J lost 3 bases, and 8 bases stayed unmatched. CDR3 length equals 17 residues. The germline V gene has CDR1 SGHDT and CDR2 YYEEEE. CDR3 coding DNA: TGTGCCAGCAGCCGGACTAGCGGGACGGTCAACTACAATGAGCAGTTCTTC. Its translation: CASSRTSGTVNYNEQFF.

V usage is TRBV7-6 and J usage is TRBJ2-7; TRBD1 matches at 7 bases. The J segment lost 7 bases and the V segment lost 5 bases, leaving 14 bases of the junction unmatched. Germline V gene sequence: CDR1 SGHVS, CDR2 FNYEAQ. The CDR3 is 15 residues long. CDR3 sequence (DNA): TGTGCCAGCAGCGCTAGACAGGGTAAAAGTAAGGAGCAGTACTTC. Translated, it gives CASSARQGKSKEQYF.

A few counts support this clonotype. The genes are TRBV20-1 and TRBJ2-5; 8 bases align to TRBD2. CDR1 is DFQATT, CDR2 SNEGSKA, per germline (reference sequence). The V segment lost 1 base and the J segment 5 bases; nucleotides outside the gene matches: 6. This CDR3 contains 14 residues. CDR3 amino acids: CSARAPGGLETQYF. CDR3 DNA sequence: TGCAGTGCTAGAGCGCCGGGGGGGTTGGAGACCCAGTACTTC.

The chain links TRBV2 to TRBJ2-1; D unclear. The CDR3 consists of 13 residues. The germline V and J ends were trimmed by 4 bases and 7 bases, with 11 bases remaining between them. Germline values: CDR1 SNHLY, CDR2 FYNNEI. CDR3 sequence reads: CASSVPPGNEQFF. The CDR3 bases are TGTGCCAGCAGTGTCCCCCCCGGGAATGAGCAGTTCTTC.

This clonotype was seen only a few times. The rearrangement joins TRBV11-2 to TRBJ1-6, with D possibly matching TRBD1 (5 bases). V gave up 7 bases and J gave up 9 bases, with 19 bases separating them. The CDR3 runs to 15 residues. CDR1 is SGHAT, CDR2 FQNNGV, per germline. The CDR3 here is CASILTGGFSSPLHF. CDR3 DNA sequence: TGTGCCAGCATCCTAACCGGGGGGTTTAGTTCACCCCTCCACTTT.